The 15 T cell receptor beta chains below all came from one sample that was sequenced in a study of T-cell memory formation after mild COVID-19. TCRdb called the 5' RACE reads again in MiXCR, with one record for every CDR3 protein. The top ten clones hold about 8.8% of a sample with around 450,000 distinct CDR3 sequences, about 19% of them seen once. Sample: PBMCs or a T cell subset sorted from them (not recorded which). The receptors shown here come from an adult woman who had mild COVID-19 (a few samples of this study predate the infection). Cell type and time point are not known.

V usage is TRBV27 and J usage is TRBJ2-2; the D gene is possibly TRBD2 (5 bases). The germline CDR1 and CDR2 sequences are MNHEY and SMNVEV (reference sequence). The CDR3 is 16 amino acids. V was clipped by 2 bases and J by 2 bases, with 12 bases between them. The CDR3, as DNA: TGTGCCAGCAGTTTACTAGCATTCGATAACACCGGGGAGCTGTTTTTT. It yields the protein CASSLLAFDNTGELFF.

This chain links TRBV19 with TRBJ1-1; D uncertain. The CDR3 has 17 residues. Trimming pared 3 bases from V and 0 bases from J, leaving 17 bases between. Germline values: CDR1 LNHDA, CDR2 SQIVND (reference sequence). CDR3 coding DNA: TGTGCCAGTAGTATTGTCCGCTACGGGTTCATGAACACTGAAGCTTTCTTT. It codes for CASSIVRYGFMNTEAFF.

V and J are TRBV2 and TRBJ2-1; the match to TRBD1 covers 7 bases. This CDR3 contains 16 residues. Trimming took 0 bases from V and 0 from J; bases not matched to a gene: 2. Germline assignment: CDR1 SNHLY and CDR2 FYNNEI. DNA of the CDR3: TGTGCCAGCAGTGAAGCGACAGGGAGCTCCTACAATGAGCAGTTCTTC. This translates into CASSEATGSSYNEQFF. Full variable domain (missing parts from reference TRBV2 and TRBJ2-1): EPEVTQTPSHQVTQMGQEVILRCVPISNHLYFYWYRQILGQKVEFLVSFYNNEISEKSEIFDDQFSVERPDGSNFTLKIRSTKLEDSAMYFCASSEATGSSYNEQFFGPGTRLTVL.

The chain links TRBV24-1 to TRBJ1-2; D not resolved. Per germline, CDR1 KGHDR and CDR2 SFDVKD. There are 11 residues in the CDR3. Trimming cost V 5 bases and J 5 bases, with 5 bases left between them. The CDR3 nucleotides are TGTGCCACCAGTGGGGATTATGGCTACACCTTC. As protein: CATSGDYGYTF.

This clonotype has at least ten counts. The chain employs TRBV2 and TRBJ2-7; the D gene is possibly TRBD1 (5 bases). The V gene's germline CDR1 is SNHLY and CDR2 FYNNEI. The CDR3 length is 14 residues. Trimming pared 6 bases from V and 3 bases from J, leaving 15 bases between. CDR3 amino acids: CASRDGVRGYEQYF. The CDR3 DNA reads as TGTGCCAGCAGAGATGGAGTTAGGGGCTACGAGCAGTACTTC. The full variable domain, in which reference TRBV2 and TRBJ2-7 provide the parts outside the CDR3, is EPEVTQTPSHQVTQMGQEVILRCVPISNHLYFYWYRQILGQKVEFLVSFYNNEISEKSEIFDDQFSVERPDGSNFTLKIRSTKLEDSAMYFCASRDGVRGYEQYFGPGTRLTVT.

The J gene is TRBJ1-1, the V gene TRBV11-2; D is unclear. V shed 5 bases and J shed 1 base, with 11 bases lying between them. Germline V lookup: CDR1 SGHAT, CDR2 FQNNGV. The CDR3 has 14 residues. The CDR3 region has the DNA TGTGCCAGCAGCGCCGGACTGAGGAACACTGAAGCTTTCTTT. Translated, it gives CASSAGLRNTEAFF.

This clonotype was detected only a few times. This chain links TRBV9 with TRBJ1-2, with D hard to call. Trimming took off 2 bases at V and 2 bases at J, with 7 bases between the two ends. This CDR3 contains 13 residues. CDR1 and CDR2 (germline): SGDLS, YYNGEE. The CDR3 DNA sequence: TGTGCCAGCAGCGTCCAGACCAACTATGGCTACACCTTC. Amino acids: CASSVQTNYGYTF.

The chain is built from TRBV25-1 and TRBJ1-1, with D unclear. From germline, CDR1 is MGHDK and CDR2 SYGVNS. The ends were cut back, 4 bases at V and 1 base at J, with 7 bases in the middle. The CDR3 has 13 amino acids. CDR3 loop: CASSGWENTEAFF. The CDR3 DNA reads as TGTGCCAGCAGTGGCTGGGAGAACACTGAAGCTTTCTTT.

The rearrangement links TRBV3-1 to TRBJ1-1; D gene unclear. Deletions cut 0 bases from V and 2 bases from J, with 7 bases between. CDR3 size: 14 residues. Germline lookup yields CDR1 LGHDT and CDR2 YNNKEL (reference sequence). DNA for the CDR3: TGTGCCAGCAGCCAAGAATCGGGTAACACTGAAGCTTTCTTT. It translates to CASSQESGNTEAFF.

The rearrangement links TRBV7-9 to TRBJ2-7; D possibly corresponds to TRBD2 (6 bases). The CDR3 loop spans 13 amino acids. Germline-derived CDR1 and CDR2 are SEHNR and FQNEAQ (reference sequence). Trimming removed 10 bases from V and 0 bases from J, with 13 bases in between. The CDR3 DNA reads as TGTGCCACAACCCGGAGGGGCTCCTACGAGCAGTACTTC. Amino acids: CATTRRGSYEQYF.

This clonotype was counted a few times. The chain uses TRBV12-3 or TRBV12-4 and TRBJ2-7; 7 nucleotides line up with TRBD1. The CDR3 is 14 amino acids. The trim removed 6 bases at V and 3 bases at J, leaving 8 bases unmatched. CDR3 protein: CASRAETGLYEQYF. CDR3 DNA sequence: TGTGCCAGCAGGGCCGAGACAGGGCTCTACGAGCAGTACTTC.

This clonotype occurred a few times. This chain uses TRBV5-1 with TRBJ1-2; TRBD1 is a possible D gene (5 bases). V shed 3 bases and J shed 6 bases, with 15 bases lying between them. This CDR3 spans 14 amino acids. Germline V gene sequence: CDR1 SGHRS, CDR2 YFSETQ. For the CDR3, the DNA is TGCGCCAGCAGCTCGGACACGGGAGGGAATGGCTACACCTTC. Protein sequence: CASSSDTGGNGYTF.

The gene calls are TRBV27 and TRBJ1-4; 10 bases match TRBD1. Germline V gene lookup returns CDR1 MNHEY and CDR2 SMNVEV (reference sequence). This CDR3 comprises 16 residues. The junction had 7 bases not matched to a gene; V was cut back by 2 bases and J by 7 bases. CDR3 coding DNA: TGTGCCAGCAGTTTAGACAGGGGGCATCGGAGTGAAAAACTGTTTTTT. This gives the protein CASSLDRGHRSEKLFF.

This chain uses TRBV2 with TRBJ1-1, with 7 positions matching TRBD1. The length of the CDR3 is 13 residues. With 6 bases clipped from V and 3 bases from J, the junction kept 4 bases outside the gene matches. Germline V gene sequence: CDR1 SNHLY, CDR2 FYNNEI. The CDR3 DNA reads as TGTGCCAGCAGCGACAGGGAGTACACTGAAGCTTTCTTT. Translating gives CASSDREYTEAFF.

This clonotype was counted between two and nine times. The chain is built from TRBV20-1 and TRBJ1-1; D not certain. CDR1 is DFQATT and CDR2 is SNEGSKA in the germline V gene (reference sequence). This CDR3 is 12 amino acids long. V lost 0 bases to trimming and J lost 8 bases, with 10 bases between them. CDR3 sequence reads: CSAREVRQEAFF. CDR3 in DNA: TGCAGTGCTAGAGAAGTTCGGCAGGAAGCTTTCTTT.